These T cell receptor beta chains were read from a single sample in a study of prognosis after radiotherapy for stage I lung cancer. TCRdb itself ran the multiplex PCR reads through MiXCR, one entry per CDR3 protein. This sample yields about 13,000 distinct CDR3 sequences, of which about 40% are seen a single time; 40% belongs to the top ten. The sequences come from PBMCs, collected before or after stereotactic body radiation therapy (not recorded which). The receptors here all came from a donor older than 45 with non-small cell lung cancer. The conserved cysteine and the conserved F or W are not part of the CDR3 here. Each record gives: V gene, CDR3 protein.

V gene: TRBV3-1
CDR3 protein: ASRRGDGTQY

V gene: TRBV7-2
CDR3 protein: ASSLIAGVGNTIY

V gene: TRBV20-1
CDR3 protein: SARVRREGPVYEQF

V gene: TRBV11-2
CDR3 protein: ASSRSTGLNTGELF

V gene: TRBV9
CDR3 protein: ASSVDLFSEPQH

V gene: TRBV27
CDR3 protein: ASSSGGLPYYGYT

V gene: TRBV7-2
CDR3 protein: ASSLEGASADTQY

V gene: TRBV27
CDR3 protein: ASSTAFEGYT

V gene: TRBV11-2
CDR3 protein: ASSSNPGYRYEQY

V gene: TRBV6-2/TRBV6-3
CDR3 protein: ASSFNRGLGKI

V gene: TRBV7-2
CDR3 protein: ASSLSWGDTQY

V gene: TRBV12-3/TRBV12-4
CDR3 protein: ASSYSFTEAF

V gene: TRBV2
CDR3 protein: ATREFPRYGYT

V gene: TRBV5-1
CDR3 protein: ASSLAGESYNEQF

V gene: TRBV30
CDR3 protein: AWSSRGQGDSPLH

V gene: TRBV12-3/TRBV12-4
CDR3 protein: ASSLFGGEQY

V gene: TRBV10-3
CDR3 protein: AISGTGTSVSGANFLT

V gene: TRBV15
CDR3 protein: ATSRSLSGGPDTQY

V gene: TRBV27
CDR3 protein: ASSSSADRRYNYGYT

V gene: TRBV5-1
CDR3 protein: ASSWTGAVEQY

V gene: TRBV11-3
CDR3 protein: ASSSRESSHNEQF

V gene: TRBV7-2
CDR3 protein: ASSSGRLLWGRNQPQH

V gene: TRBV6-1
CDR3 protein: ASSANHTRPEQF

V gene: TRBV5-8
CDR3 protein: ASSPTGYSNQPQH

V gene: TRBV6-5
CDR3 protein: ASSYPDSPMAFGYT

V gene: TRBV28
CDR3 protein: ASSTDREVMEQY

V gene: TRBV20-1
CDR3 protein: SAPGTKDASYEQY

V gene: TRBV6-1
CDR3 protein: ASSPSSRAVSQPQH

V gene: TRBV6-2/TRBV6-3
CDR3 protein: ASSYESGFPYEQY

V gene: TRBV5-1
CDR3 protein: ASSLDSGFSTDTQY

V gene: TRBV6-5
CDR3 protein: ASSFGDNSPLH

V gene: TRBV20-1
CDR3 protein: SARFPGAYNSPLH

V gene: TRBV6-1
CDR3 protein: ASSGERYTDTQY

V gene: TRBV13
CDR3 protein: ASSSGTSADTQY

V gene: TRBV29-1
CDR3 protein: SVAPGQGRGYT

V gene: TRBV6-1
CDR3 protein: ASSSAIFSGWYTDTQY

V gene: TRBV7-3
CDR3 protein: ASGATGANVLT

V gene: TRBV20-1
CDR3 protein: SSWDEGQY

V gene: TRBV6-1
CDR3 protein: ASSKQTRTANYVYT

V gene: TRBV10-3
CDR3 protein: TASEFSMPVPGANVLT

V gene: TRBV6-2/TRBV6-3
CDR3 protein: ASSPGTGGYGRAWDPEQF

V gene: TRBV9
CDR3 protein: ASSETGTGWETQY

V gene: TRBV7-3
CDR3 protein: ASSSRWGSGANVLT

V gene: TRBV2
CDR3 protein: ASRGGRDTDTQY

V gene: TRBV5-1
CDR3 protein: ASGTGGILYQETQY

V gene: TRBV28
CDR3 protein: ASGRTGAKSYEQY

V gene: TRBV9
CDR3 protein: ASSATGGIYEQY